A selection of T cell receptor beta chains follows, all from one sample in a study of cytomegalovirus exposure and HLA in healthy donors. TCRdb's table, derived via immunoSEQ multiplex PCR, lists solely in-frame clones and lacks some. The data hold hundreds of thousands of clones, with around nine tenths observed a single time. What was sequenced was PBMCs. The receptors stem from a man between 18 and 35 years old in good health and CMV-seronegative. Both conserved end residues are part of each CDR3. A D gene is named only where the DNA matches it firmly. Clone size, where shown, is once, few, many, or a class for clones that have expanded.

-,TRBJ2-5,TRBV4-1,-,TGCGCCAGCAGCCAAGAAGGGCGGGAAAAAGAGACCCAGTACTTC,CASSQEGREKETQYF
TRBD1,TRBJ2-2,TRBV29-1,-,TGCAGCGCTAACAGGGGAACGTCCGGGGAGCTGTTTTTT,CSANRGTSGELFF
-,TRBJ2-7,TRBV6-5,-,TGTGCCAGCAGCACGACAGGTAGTGTAACCTACGAGCAGTACTTC,CASSTTGSVTYEQYF
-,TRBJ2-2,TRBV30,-,TGTGCCTGGAGGGCAGCGAACACCGGGGAGCTGTTTTTT,CAWRAANTGELFF
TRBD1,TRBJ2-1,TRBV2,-,TGTGCCAGCAGTTACCGGGACAGGGCAGGAGAGCAGTTCTTC,CASSYRDRAGEQFF
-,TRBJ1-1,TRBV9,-,TGTGCCAGCAGCGTAGGGCGGGGGTTGAACACTGAAGCTTTCTTT,CASSVGRGLNTEAFF
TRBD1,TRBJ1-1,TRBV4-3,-,TGCGCCAGCAGCCAAGATACAGGGGGCACTGAAGCTTTCTTT,CASSQDTGGTEAFF
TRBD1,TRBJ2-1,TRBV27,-,TGTGCCAGCAGTTTGAGCCCCGGGACAGGGGGGAGTTATGAGCAGTTCTTC,CASSLSPGTGGSYEQFF
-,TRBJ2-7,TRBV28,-,TGTGCCAGCAGTTTTGGGAGCTACGAGCAGTACTTC,CASSFGSYEQYF
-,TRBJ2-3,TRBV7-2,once,TGTGCCAGCAGCTTAAGGTCTAGCCCTAGCACAGATACGCAGTATTTT,CASSLRSSPSTDTQYF
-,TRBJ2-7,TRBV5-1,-,TGCGCCAGCAGCGCGACAGCGAGCTCCTACGAGCAGTACTTC,CASSATASSYEQYF
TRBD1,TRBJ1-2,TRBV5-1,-,TGCGCCAGCAGCTCCACAGGGGGGATTGGCTACACCTTC,CASSSTGGIGYTF
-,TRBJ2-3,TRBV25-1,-,TGTGCCAGCAGTGATTCGGGTCCACGCTACAGGGATACGCAGTATTTT,CASSDSGPRYRDTQYF
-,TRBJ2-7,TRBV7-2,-,TGTGCCAGCAGCTTCCAGGGGGTAGCGGGGTTCTACGAGCAGTACTTC,CASSFQGVAGFYEQYF
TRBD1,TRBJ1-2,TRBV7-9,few,TGTGCCAGCAGCTTCGACAGGGGAGGTGGCTACACCTTC,CASSFDRGGGYTF
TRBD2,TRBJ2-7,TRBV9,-,TGTGCCAGCAGCCCGCTCCCCCGCTTAGCGGGGAAAGAGCAGTACTTC,CASSPLPRLAGKEQYF
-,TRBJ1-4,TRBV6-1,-,TGTGCCAGCAGTGAAGCGCGATTGGAAAAACTGTTTTTT,CASSEARLEKLFF
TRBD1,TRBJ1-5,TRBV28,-,TGTGCCAGCAGTTTTGAGTCAGGGGGCCAGCCCCAGCATTTT,CASSFESGGQPQHF
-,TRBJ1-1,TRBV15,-,TGTGCCACCAGCAGAGAGAGGAGGGTCTTGACTGAAGCTTTCTTT,CATSRERRVLTEAFF
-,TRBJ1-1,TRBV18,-,TGTGCCAGCTCACCACTGATCCGGGAAATGGGTACTGAAGCTTTCTTT,CASSPLIREMGTEAFF
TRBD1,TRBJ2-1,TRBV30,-,TGTGCCTGGAGTGGGACAGGGAGCGTCCCAGAGCTGTTCTTC,CAWSGTGSVPELFF
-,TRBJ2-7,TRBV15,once,TGTGCCACCAGCAGAGATTTACAGGGTTACGAGCAGTACTTC,CATSRDLQGYEQYF
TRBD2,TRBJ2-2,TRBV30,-,TGTGCCTCCCGCGGGACTAGCGGGAAAGCCGGGGAGCTGTTTTTT,CASRGTSGKAGELFF
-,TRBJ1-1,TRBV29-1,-,TGCAGCGTTGTGAGGGGACTCGACACTGAAGCTTTCTTT,CSVVRGLDTEAFF
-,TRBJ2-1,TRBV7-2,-,TGTGCCAGCAGCCCTATTGGCTGGGCTAATGAGCAGTTCTTC,CASSPIGWANEQFF
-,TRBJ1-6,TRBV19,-,TGTGCCAGTAGTAGACAGTCAGAACCCTCCTATAATTCACCCCTCCACTTT,CASSRQSEPSYNSPLHF
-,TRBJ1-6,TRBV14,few,TGTGCCAGCAGCCAAGAACGGGGGACTCCTAGCTCCTATAATTCACCCCTCCACTTT,CASSQERGTPSSYNSPLHF
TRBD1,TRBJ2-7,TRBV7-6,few,TGTGCCAGCAGCTTGGGGACAGGGGCCTACGAGCAGTACTTC,CASSLGTGAYEQYF
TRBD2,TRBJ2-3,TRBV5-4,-,TGTGCCAGCAGCTTAGGCGGGAGCGCCCTCACAGATACGCAGTATTTT,CASSLGGSALTDTQYF
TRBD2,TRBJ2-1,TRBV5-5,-,TGTGCCAGCAGCTTGGGAGCGGGGGGTGAGCAGTTCTTC,CASSLGAGGEQFF
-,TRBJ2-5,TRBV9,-,TGTGCCAGCAGCGTAGCTTTCGGAGAGACCCAGTACTTC,CASSVAFGETQYF
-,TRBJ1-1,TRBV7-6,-,TGTGCCAGCAGCTTTCAAGCACAGGGAAACACTGAAGCTTTCTTT,CASSFQAQGNTEAFF
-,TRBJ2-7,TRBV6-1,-,TGTGCCAGCAGTAGGCCGGGACACCTTTACGAGCAGTACTTC,CASSRPGHLYEQYF
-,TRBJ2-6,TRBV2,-,TGTGCCAGCAGTGCGGGTCAGAGCTCTGGGGCCAACGTCCTGACTTTC,CASSAGQSSGANVLTF
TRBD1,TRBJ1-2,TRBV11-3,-,TGTGCCAGCAGCTTAGATTGGGACAGGGACTATGGCTACACCTTC,CASSLDWDRDYGYTF
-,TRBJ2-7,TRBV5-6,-,TGTGCCAGCAGCTATCAGGGTGGCGAGCAGTACTTC,CASSYQGGEQYF
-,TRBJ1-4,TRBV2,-,TGTGCCAGCAAAGAGGTGGGGAGGGAAAAACTGTTTTTT,CASKEVGREKLFF
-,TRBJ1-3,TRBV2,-,TGTGCCAGCAGCTCCTTCACACGAAACACCATATATTTT,CASSSFTRNTIYF
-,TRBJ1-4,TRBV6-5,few,TGTGCCAGCAGTGGGGGACAAAGCCTGTTTTTT,CASSGGQSLFF
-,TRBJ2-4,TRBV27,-,TGTGCCAGCAGTTTATCGCGGGGAAACATTCAGTACTTC,CASSLSRGNIQYF
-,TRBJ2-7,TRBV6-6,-,TGTGCCAGCAGTCTCGACACCCTGAGCTCCTACGAGCAGTACTTC,CASSLDTLSSYEQYF
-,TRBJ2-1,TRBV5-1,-,TGCGCCAGCAGCTTGGATCCGTCCCCTTCCTACAATGAGCAGTTCTTC,CASSLDPSPSYNEQFF
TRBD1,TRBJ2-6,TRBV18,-,TGTGCCAGCTCACCATCCCCCACAGGGGGCGCTGGGGCCAACGTCCTGACTTTC,CASSPSPTGGAGANVLTF
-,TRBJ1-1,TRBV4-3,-,TGCGCCAGCAGCCAAGACCCCAGGGACACTGAAGCTTTCTTT,CASSQDPRDTEAFF
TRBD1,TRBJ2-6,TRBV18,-,TGTGCCAGCTCGACACAGGGGGCTGGGGCCAACGTCCTGACTTTC,CASSTQGAGANVLTF
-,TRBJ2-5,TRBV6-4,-,TGTGCCAGCAGTCTCGGGGCGGGACACCAAGAGACCCAGTACTTC,CASSLGAGHQETQYF
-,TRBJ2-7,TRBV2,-,TGTGCCAGCACTAGGAGGACGGAGCCGCTTTCCTACGAGCAGTACTTC,CASTRRTEPLSYEQYF
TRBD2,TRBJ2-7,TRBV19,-,TGTGCCAGTAGTACGCGAATCTCTAGCGGGAGTTCCTACGAGCAGTACTTC,CASSTRISSGSSYEQYF
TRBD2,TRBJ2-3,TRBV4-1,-,TGCGCCAGCAGCCAAGAAGCGGGGGGAGTAAATACGCAGTATTTT,CASSQEAGGVNTQYF